Listed below are T cell receptor beta chains from one sample, sequenced in a study of blood T cell repertoires in COVID-19. Assay: immunoSEQ multiplex PCR; the TCRdb copy retains only in-frame clones and omits some. Among fewer than 150,000 clones, 85% to 90% were seen once, and the ten largest hold about 10%. The source material was peripheral blood. The origin of the receptors is an elderly woman with acute or convalescent COVID-19. CDR3s include the opening cysteine and the closing phenylalanine or tryptophan. Fields, in order: J gene, clone size, CDR3 length, D gene, V gene, CDR3 protein, CDR3 DNA. A D gene is named only where the DNA matches it firmly. Size values are once, few and many counts, or a class for expanded clones, and some rows have none.

j_gene: TRBJ2-7; abundance: .; len: 13; d_gene: TRBD1; v_gene: TRBV6-5; CDR3aa: CASRGTGYYEQYF; CDR3nt: TGTGCCAGCAGGGGGACAGGGTACTACGAGCAGTACTTC
j_gene: TRBJ2-1; abundance: .; len: 13; d_gene: .; v_gene: TRBV6-5; CDR3aa: CASSRGFYNEQFF; CDR3nt: TGTGCCAGCTCGCGGGGTTTCTACAATGAGCAGTTCTTC
j_gene: TRBJ2-1; abundance: few; len: 15; d_gene: TRBD2; v_gene: TRBV11-2; CDR3aa: CASSFSSGGNNEQFF; CDR3nt: TGTGCCAGCAGCTTTTCAAGCGGGGGGAACAATGAGCAGTTCTTC
j_gene: TRBJ2-5; abundance: .; len: 13; d_gene: TRBD1; v_gene: TRBV12-3/TRBV12-4; CDR3aa: CASRRTGEETQYF; CDR3nt: TGTGCCAGCAGACGGACAGGGGAAGAGACCCAGTACTTC
j_gene: TRBJ2-7; abundance: .; len: 13; d_gene: .; v_gene: TRBV12-3/TRBV12-4; CDR3aa: CASSLARRYEQYF; CDR3nt: TGTGCCAGCAGTTTAGCCAGGCGCTACGAGCAGTACTTC
j_gene: TRBJ1-4; abundance: .; len: 11; d_gene: .; v_gene: TRBV2; CDR3aa: CASSGQLELFF; CDR3nt: TGTGCCAGCAGTGGACAGTTAGAACTGTTTTTT
j_gene: TRBJ1-4; abundance: .; len: 15; d_gene: .; v_gene: TRBV4-1; CDR3aa: CASSQVGGENEKLFF; CDR3nt: TGCGCCAGCAGCCAAGTTGGAGGGGAGAATGAAAAACTGTTTTTT
j_gene: TRBJ1-5; abundance: .; len: 11; d_gene: .; v_gene: TRBV20-1; CDR3aa: CSARAPRPQHF; CDR3nt: TGCAGTGCTAGAGCCCCCCGGCCCCAGCATTTT
j_gene: TRBJ2-3; abundance: .; len: 16; d_gene: TRBD2; v_gene: TRBV27; CDR3aa: CASSQGAGGITDTQYF; CDR3nt: TGTGCCAGCAGTCAAGGTGCGGGGGGGATCACAGATACGCAGTATTTT
j_gene: TRBJ2-5; abundance: .; len: 15; d_gene: TRBD2; v_gene: TRBV9; CDR3aa: CASSDVAGGSVTQYF; CDR3nt: TGTGCCAGCAGCGATGTAGCGGGGGGTTCGGTGACCCAGTACTTC